This entry is about one T cell receptor beta chain. What it binds is unknown. With eight separate reactions per sample, the authors made cDNA. Through template switching, UMIs that included a 6-nucleotide sample barcode were added. TCRdb re-called the 5' RACE reads and catalogs CDR3 proteins one per entry, DNA excluded. The sample includes over 200,000 distinct CDR3 sequences. This CDR3 has 14 residues. These data come from a study of monozygotic twins with inflammatory bowel disease. Broader study findings: Repertoire similarity did not separate concordant from discordant twins, possibly from limited power.

This receptor was obtained from a human donor with ulcerative colitis or Crohn's disease, or a healthy co-twin of an affected twin (not recorded which). The sample was blood. This chain uses TRBV12-3 or TRBV12-4 with TRBJ2-1; the D call of TRBD1 rests on TCRdb alone, since no DNA is present to check it. The CDR3 loop reads CASTGQERYNEQFF.